This entry features one TCR beta chain sequence. V dropped 5 bases and J dropped 6 bases, with 8 bases sitting between them. Germline CDR1 and CDR2: SGHTA and FQGNSA. CDR3 length: 11 residues. This record comes from a study of blood T cell repertoires in COVID-19. Per the original data handling: Amplification of reference gene primers provided the estimated nucleated cell counts. The data were produced by immunoSEQ multiplex PCR, yet TCRdb's version contains in-frame clones alone and is incomplete. The V and J calls and the clone size are those of that table, but D and trimming were determined from the DNA. The sample lists under 200,000 clones, 79% occurring once.

Source material: peripheral blood. This TCR was recovered from a man aged 55-75 years with active or convalescent COVID-19. This chain connects TRBV7-2 to TRBJ2-7; no clear D gene. CDR3 in amino acids: CASSQEREQYF. The CDR3 region has the DNA TGTGCCAGCAGCCAAGAGCGCGAGCAGTACTTC.